Below, 7 T cell receptor beta chains from the same sample are listed, as sequenced in a study of HIV-infected patients and healthy controls. Antiretroviral therapy had run roughly three months, about 14 weeks, before follow-up blood collection. Whole blood was used without fractionation, so all unsorted peripheral T cells were included. cDNA was made from 400 to 500 ng RNA using alpha and beta constant primers. Using multiplexing indices, alpha and beta chain libraries were generated apart by chain-specific third strand synthesis. MiXCR, applied by TCRdb to the 5' RACE reads, yields one record per CDR3 protein. This sample has about 4,000 distinct CDR3 sequences; approximately 8% occur once, and the top ten carry 41%. The sample here was blood, taken during antiretroviral therapy. The receptors derive from an adult with HIV infection.

This clonotype was observed many times. The chain joins TRBV29-1 to TRBJ2-3, with a possible D match to TRBD2 (6 bases). CDR3 length equals 13 residues. V lost 3 bases to trimming and J lost 5 bases, with 12 bases between them. Germline values: CDR1 SQVTM, CDR2 ANQGSEA. CDR3 protein: CSVEGTEGDTQYF. The CDR3, as DNA: TGCAGCGTTGAGGGGACTGAGGGAGATACGCAGTATTTT.

By share, this clonotype counts as medium-sized. The chain uses TRBV5-1 and TRBJ2-5; 13 bases match TRBD2. The J segment lost 1 base and the V segment lost 4 bases, leaving 4 bases of the junction unmatched. Germline-derived CDR1 and CDR2 are SGHRS and YFSETQ. The CDR3 is 16 residues long. CDR3 protein: CASSLTSGGSQETQYF. In DNA, the CDR3 is TGCGCCAGCAGCCTGACTAGCGGGGGGAGCCAAGAGACCCAGTACTTC.

By share of the sample, this clonotype is medium-sized. The gene calls are TRBV6-6 and TRBJ2-4; D is unresolved. Germline V CDR1 and CDR2: MNHNY, SVGAGI (reference sequence). The CDR3 runs 11 residues. Trimming shortened V by 2 bases and J by 14 bases, and 10 bases separated the two germline ends. Here the CDR3 reads CASSYDGSEYF. The CDR3 DNA follows: TGTGCCAGCAGTTACGACGGGTCCGAGTACTTC.

Relative to its sample, this clonotype is medium-sized. The CDR3 DNA sequence: TGTGCCAGCAGTATACAAGGGGTGAACACTGAAGCTTTCTTT. This codes for CASSIQGVNTEAFF. This chain uses TRBV6-5 with TRBJ1-1, with D tentatively TRBD1 (5 bases). Germline V gene data show CDR1 as MNHEY and CDR2 as SVGAGI. Deletions cut 5 bases from V and 0 bases from J, with 10 bases between. The CDR3 loop spans 14 amino acids.

The table lists this clonotype with many counts. Written as DNA, the CDR3 is TGTGCCAGCAGCCAAGATCAAGCTGAAGCTTTCTTT. Its translation is CASSQDQAEAFF. The chain uses TRBV14 and TRBJ1-1; D gene ambiguous. The germline CDR1 and CDR2 sequences are SGHDN and FVKESK. This CDR3 is built from 12 residues. V lost 0 bases and J lost 6, with 5 bases in between.

The chain combines TRBV9 with TRBJ2-2, with 8 bases aligning to TRBD2. Unmatched junction bases numbered 9, after V lost 4 bases and J lost 1 base. CDR1 is SGDLS, CDR2 YYNGEE, per germline. The CDR3 sequence is 17 residues long. CDR3 sequence reads: CASSPRDAGGNTGELFF. The CDR3 DNA sequence: TGTGCCAGCAGCCCCCGGGACGCGGGGGGGAACACCGGGGAGCTGTTTTTT.

This clonotype was seen at least ten times. V and J are TRBV2 and TRBJ1-1; D unclear. CDR1 is SNHLY and CDR2 is FYNNEI in the germline V gene. The CDR3 runs to 16 residues. V dropped 3 bases and J dropped 0 bases, with 14 bases sitting between them. The CDR3 reads CASSEVPWAVNTEAFF. Here the CDR3 DNA reads TGTGCCAGCAGTGAGGTGCCGTGGGCCGTGAACACTGAAGCTTTCTTT.